These 9 T cell receptor beta chains were all obtained from the same sample, sequenced in a study of low-dose radiotherapy and immunotherapy resistance in tumors. Sample time point: before trial treatment. Priming of first-strand cDNA relied on TRAV- and TRBV-specific primers (covering alpha and beta chains). The TCRs were subjected to amplification over approximately 19 PCR cycles employing a constant-region primer in conjunction with a V-primer adapter. TCRdb called the reads again in MiXCR, with one record for every CDR3 protein. The table has 100,000 or so distinct CDR3 sequences, 9.4% seen once. This material consisted of PBMCs, taken before treatment. The receptors shown here come from a male donor with prostate cancer.

At least ten counts were recorded for this clonotype. The gene calls are TRBV20-1 and TRBJ1-6; unclear D gene. The germline V and J ends were trimmed by 3 bases and 0 bases, with 0 bases remaining between them. The CDR3 contains 12 residues. Germline assignment: CDR1 DFQATT and CDR2 SNEGSKA (reference sequence). The CDR3 loop is CSASSYNSPLHF. The CDR3 bases are TGCAGTGCTAGCTCCTATAATTCACCCCTCCACTTT.

Many counts were recorded for this clonotype. The chain has TRBV2 and TRBJ2-1, with D unclear. This CDR3 comprises 13 residues. Germline CDR1 SNHLY, CDR2 FYNNEI. The V gene lost 7 bases and the J gene lost 0 bases, with 7 bases spanning the gap. CDR3 sequence: CASNTGSYNEQFF. CDR3 nucleotide sequence: TGTGCCAGCAATACTGGCTCCTACAATGAGCAGTTCTTC.

In its sample, this clonotype was seen many times. The gene calls are TRBV28 and TRBJ1-2; tentative D call: TRBD1 (6 bases). This CDR3 spans 16 amino acids. V dropped 2 bases and J dropped 2 bases, with 15 bases sitting between them. From germline, CDR1 is MDHEN and CDR2 SYDVKM. CDR3 loop: CASSLREDRRNYGYTF. The CDR3 region has the DNA TGTGCCAGCAGTTTAAGGGAGGACAGACGGAACTATGGCTACACCTTC.

This clonotype was found many times. The genes are TRBV27 and TRBJ1-5; D is unclear. V was trimmed by 2 bases and J by 11 bases, leaving 13 bases between them. Germline CDR1 and CDR2: MNHEY and SMNVEV (reference sequence). The CDR3 runs to 13 residues. The CDR3 bases are TGTGCCAGCAGTTTACTCGGGTCAGAGGCCCAGCATTTT. Translated: CASSLLGSEAQHF.

Many counts were recorded for this clonotype. The chain combines TRBV5-4 with TRBJ2-5; either TRBD1 or TRBD2 may supply D (6 bases each). Germline values: CDR1 SGHNT, CDR2 YYREEE (reference sequence). CDR3 length: 14 amino acids. Trimming cost V 5 bases and J 5 bases, with 16 bases left between them. The CDR3 bases are TGTGCCAGCAGAAACGACATAGGGGGGGAGACCCAGTACTTC. The encoded protein is CASRNDIGGETQYF.

This rearrangement joins TRBV29-1 to TRBJ2-6; D uncertain. Trimming shortened V by 5 bases and J by 4 bases, and 6 bases separated the two germline ends. The V gene's germline CDR1 is SQVTM and CDR2 ANQGSEA. This CDR3 has 12 residues. CDR3: CSVTLGANVLTF. As DNA, the CDR3 is TGCAGCGTTACTCTGGGGGCCAACGTCCTGACTTTC.

This clonotype was recorded at least ten times. J is TRBJ2-1 and V is TRBV4-3; D is undetermined. The ends were cut back, 3 bases at V and 3 bases at J, with 3 bases in the middle. Germline-derived CDR1 and CDR2 are LGHNA and YSLEER. This CDR3 contains 12 residues. Here the CDR3 DNA reads TGCGCCAGCAGCCATAGCTACAATGAGCAGTTCTTC. The encoded protein is CASSHSYNEQFF.

This clonotype was found many times. J is TRBJ2-3 and V is TRBV28; 13 bases match TRBD2. Germline V gives CDR1 MDHEN, CDR2 SYDVKM. The V segment lost 7 bases and the J segment 3 bases; nucleotides outside the gene matches: 13. The CDR3 has 18 residues. CDR3 nucleotides: TGTGCCAGCACCACCGGACTAGCGGGAGAGGGTCGGACAGATACGCAGTATTTT. It yields the protein CASTTGLAGEGRTDTQYF. Looking up the rest from reference TRBV28 and TRBJ2-3 gives the full variable domain: DVKVTQSSRYLVKRTGEKVFLECVQDMDHENMFWYRQDPGLGLRLIYFSYDVKMKEKGDIPEGYSVSREKKERFSLILESASTNQTSMYLCASTTGLAGEGRTDTQYFGPGTRLTVL.

This clonotype was observed at least ten times. The chain links TRBV27 to TRBJ1-4; 9 bases line up with TRBD1. The CDR3 is made up of 18 amino acids. Germline loops: CDR1 MNHEY, CDR2 SMNVEV (reference sequence). V lost 0 bases, J lost 7 bases, and 12 bases stayed unmatched. Here the CDR3 reads CASSLSTSTGGTREKLFF. CDR3 bases: TGTGCCAGCAGTTTATCAACGTCCACAGGGGGCACACGTGAAAAACTGTTTTTT.